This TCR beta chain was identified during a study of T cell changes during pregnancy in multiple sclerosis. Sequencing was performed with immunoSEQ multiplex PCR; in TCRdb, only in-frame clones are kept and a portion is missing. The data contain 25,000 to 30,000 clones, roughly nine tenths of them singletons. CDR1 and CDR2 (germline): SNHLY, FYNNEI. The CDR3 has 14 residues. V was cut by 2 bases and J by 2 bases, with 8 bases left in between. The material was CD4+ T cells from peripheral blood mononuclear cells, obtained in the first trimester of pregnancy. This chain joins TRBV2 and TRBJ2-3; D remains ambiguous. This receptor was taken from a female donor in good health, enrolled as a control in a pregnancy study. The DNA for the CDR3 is TGTGCCAGCAGTGAATCACTACCCACAGATACGCAGTATTTT. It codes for CASSESLPTDTQYF.